This TCR beta chain was documented in a study of shared clonotypes between healthy human individuals. Turning to the study itself: The cohort comprised a couple of women and a few men. Their ages spanned 18 to 49 years.

CD45RO-negative, CCR7-selected cells formed the naive CD8 fraction, which excluded terminally differentiated effector memory CD45RA+ cells. Nashville, Tennessee was home to all donors, each a Caucasian adult. The CDR3 loop spans 12 amino acids. Germline loops: CDR1 SGDLS, CDR2 YYNGEE. V was cut by 4 bases and J by 7 bases, with 11 bases left in between. This clone occurred once. Its target is not known. Sequencing was at deep level. Profiled with immunoSEQ multiplex PCR; TCRdb holds only in-frame clones, not every one. The repertoire holds around 2,100,000 clones, with 85% to 95% as singletons. General observations from the study: Naive subsets usually exceeded memory subsets in estimated richness.

The sequenced sample was naive CD8+ T cells sorted from blood. The chain couples TRBV9 to TRBJ1-1; D uncertain. The receptor comes from a man between 18 and 29 years old in good health. The CDR3 DNA is TGTGCCAGCAGCCCCGCGGTGGATGAAGCTTTCTTT. Translation gives CASSPAVDEAFF.